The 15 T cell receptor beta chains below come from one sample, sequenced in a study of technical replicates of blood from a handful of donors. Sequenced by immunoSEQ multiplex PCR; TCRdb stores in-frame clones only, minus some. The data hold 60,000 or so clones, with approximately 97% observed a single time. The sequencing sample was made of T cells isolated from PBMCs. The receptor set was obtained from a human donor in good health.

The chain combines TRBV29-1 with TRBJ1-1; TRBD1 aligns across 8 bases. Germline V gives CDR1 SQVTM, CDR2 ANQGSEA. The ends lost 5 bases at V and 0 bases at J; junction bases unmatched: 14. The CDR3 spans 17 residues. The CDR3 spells CSVKKRDRWNMNTEAFF. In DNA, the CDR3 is TGCAGCGTTAAAAAACGGGACAGGTGGAACATGAACACTGAAGCTTTCTTT.

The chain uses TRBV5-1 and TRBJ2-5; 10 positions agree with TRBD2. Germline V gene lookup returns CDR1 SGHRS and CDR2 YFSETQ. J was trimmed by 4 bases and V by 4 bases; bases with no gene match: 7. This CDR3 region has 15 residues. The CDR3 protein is CASSEATSGLETQYF. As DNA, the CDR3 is TGCGCCAGCAGCGAGGCGACTAGCGGGCTAGAGACCCAGTACTTC.

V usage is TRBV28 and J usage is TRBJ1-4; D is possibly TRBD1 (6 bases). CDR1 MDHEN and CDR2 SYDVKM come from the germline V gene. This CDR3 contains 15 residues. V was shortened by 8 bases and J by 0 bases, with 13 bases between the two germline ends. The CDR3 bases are TGTGCCAGCGGGGGCGCGTTTGCAACTAATGAAAAACTGTTTTTT. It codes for CASGGAFATNEKLFF.

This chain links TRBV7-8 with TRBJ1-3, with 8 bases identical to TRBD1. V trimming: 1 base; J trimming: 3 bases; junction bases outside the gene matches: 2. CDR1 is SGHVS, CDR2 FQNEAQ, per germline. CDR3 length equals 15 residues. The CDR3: CASSLGRGLGNTIYF. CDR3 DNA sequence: TGTGCCAGCAGCTTAGGCAGGGGGCTTGGAAACACCATATATTTT.

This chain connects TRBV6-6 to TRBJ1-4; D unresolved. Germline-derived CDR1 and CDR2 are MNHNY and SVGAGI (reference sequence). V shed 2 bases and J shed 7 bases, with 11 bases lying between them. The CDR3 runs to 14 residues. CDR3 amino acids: CASSYPEGGEKLFF. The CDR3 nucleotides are TGTGCCAGCAGTTACCCGGAGGGCGGTGAAAAACTGTTTTTT.

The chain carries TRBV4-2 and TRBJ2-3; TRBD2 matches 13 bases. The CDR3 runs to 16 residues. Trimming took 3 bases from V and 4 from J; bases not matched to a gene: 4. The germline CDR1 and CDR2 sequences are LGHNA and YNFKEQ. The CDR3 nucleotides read TGTGCCAGCAGCCATCGGACTAGCGGGAGTCCAGATACGCAGTATTTT. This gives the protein CASSHRTSGSPDTQYF.

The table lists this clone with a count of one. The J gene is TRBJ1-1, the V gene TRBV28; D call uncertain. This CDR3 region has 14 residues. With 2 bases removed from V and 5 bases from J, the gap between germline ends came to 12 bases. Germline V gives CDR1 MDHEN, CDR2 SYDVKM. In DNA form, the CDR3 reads TGTGCCAGCAGTTTAACGGGGTATCGAACTGAAGCTTTCTTT. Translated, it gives CASSLTGYRTEAFF.

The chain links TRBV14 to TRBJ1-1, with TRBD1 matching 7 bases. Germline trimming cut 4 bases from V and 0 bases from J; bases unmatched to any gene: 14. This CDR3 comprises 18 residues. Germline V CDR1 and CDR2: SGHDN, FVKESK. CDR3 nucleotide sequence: TGTGCCAGCAGCCGTCCGGGACAGAACGAGAGGATGAACACTGAAGCTTTCTTT. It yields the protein CASSRPGQNERMNTEAFF.

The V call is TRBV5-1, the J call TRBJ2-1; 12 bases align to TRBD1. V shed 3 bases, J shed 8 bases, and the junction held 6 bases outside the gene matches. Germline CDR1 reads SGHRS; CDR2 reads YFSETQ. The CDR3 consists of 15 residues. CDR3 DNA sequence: TGCGCCAGCAGCTGGGGGACAGGGGGCCGTGATGAGCAGTTCTTC. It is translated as CASSWGTGGRDEQFF.

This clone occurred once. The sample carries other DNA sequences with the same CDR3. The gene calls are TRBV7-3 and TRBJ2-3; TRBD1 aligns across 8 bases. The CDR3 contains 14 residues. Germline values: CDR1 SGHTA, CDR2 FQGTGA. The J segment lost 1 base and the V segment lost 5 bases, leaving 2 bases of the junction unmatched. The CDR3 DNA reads TGTGCCAGCAGCCAGGGGGCTGGCACAGATACGCAGTATTTT. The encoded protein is CASSQGAGTDTQYF.

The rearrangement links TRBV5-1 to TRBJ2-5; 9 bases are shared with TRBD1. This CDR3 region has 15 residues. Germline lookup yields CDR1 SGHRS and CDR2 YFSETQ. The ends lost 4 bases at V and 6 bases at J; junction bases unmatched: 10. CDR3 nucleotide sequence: TGCGCCAGCAGCGTAACCGGGACAGGGCGGCAGACCCAGTACTTC. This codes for CASSVTGTGRQTQYF.

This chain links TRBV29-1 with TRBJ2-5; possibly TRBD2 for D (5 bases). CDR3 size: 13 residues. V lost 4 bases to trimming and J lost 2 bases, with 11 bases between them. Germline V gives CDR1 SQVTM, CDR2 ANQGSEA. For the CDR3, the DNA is TGCAGCGTTGTTCTAAGCGGACAAGAGACCCAGTACTTC. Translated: CSVVLSGQETQYF.

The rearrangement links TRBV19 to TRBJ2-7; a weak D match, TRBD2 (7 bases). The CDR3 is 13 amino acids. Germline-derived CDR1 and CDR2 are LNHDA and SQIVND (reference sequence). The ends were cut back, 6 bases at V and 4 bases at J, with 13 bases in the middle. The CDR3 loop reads CASRGGLGYEQYF. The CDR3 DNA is TGTGCCAGTAGGGGGGGGCTCGGGTACGAGCAGTACTTC.

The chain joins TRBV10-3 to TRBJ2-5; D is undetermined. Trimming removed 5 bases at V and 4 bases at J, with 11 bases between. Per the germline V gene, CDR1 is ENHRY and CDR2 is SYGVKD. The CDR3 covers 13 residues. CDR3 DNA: TGTGCCATCAGTCACCAGCAGGTAGAGACCCAGTACTTC. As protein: CAISHQQVETQYF.

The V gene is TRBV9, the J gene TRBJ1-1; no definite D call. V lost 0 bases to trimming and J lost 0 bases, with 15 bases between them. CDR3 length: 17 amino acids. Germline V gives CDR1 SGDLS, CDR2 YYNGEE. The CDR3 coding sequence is TGTGCCAGCAGCGTAGCTACGTTGGGAGTCATGAACACTGAAGCTTTCTTT. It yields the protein CASSVATLGVMNTEAFF.